Described below is a single T cell receptor (beta chain) sequence and its context. Antigen unknown. The data derive from a study of T cell responses to AZD1222 COVID-19 vaccine. About the study: Timing groups of about 4 and about 12 weeks for second doses were pooled. Overall study results and limits: Regions left unmutated in variants are reportedly the target of nearly half of spike-specific TCRs. The repertoires were collected only after the peak T cell response. Regions 160-218 and 743-854 held dominance among vaccine-associated CD4 TCRs, which spanned spike.

V dropped 0 bases and J dropped 1 base, with 13 bases sitting between them. This CDR3 has 16 amino acids. Germline CDR1 and CDR2: SGDLS and YYNGEE. Only in-frame clones appear in the TCRdb table, and some are missing; sequencing was by immunoSEQ multiplex PCR. This sample has 120,000 or so clones, with roughly 88% found just once. This sequence joins TRBV9 and TRBJ2-5; a weak D match, TRBD2 (7 bases). Sequenced here: peripheral blood, sampled on day 0 of AZD1222 vaccination. The origin of this receptor is an adult in good health. The CDR3 region has the DNA TGTGCCAGCAGCGTAGGAGGGGGGGTGGCCCAAGAGACCCAGTACTTC. It translates to CASSVGGGVAQETQYF.